Listed below are T cell receptor beta chains from one sample, sequenced in a study of blood T cell repertoires in COVID-19. The data were produced by immunoSEQ multiplex PCR, yet TCRdb's version contains in-frame clones alone and is incomplete. The sample carries approximately 270,000 clones, about nine tenths recorded once. The sequenced sample consisted of peripheral blood. The receptors were gathered from a man in his fifties or sixties with acute or convalescent COVID-19. Both conserved end residues are part of each CDR3. Each record gives: D gene, clone size, V gene, J gene, CDR3 protein, CDR3 DNA. A D gene is named only where the DNA matches it firmly. Clone sizes are given selectively: once, few, many, or a class where the clone is expanded.

D gene: TRBD2
clone size: NA
V gene: TRBV9
J gene: TRBJ2-5
CDR3 protein: CASSYSGGRQETQYF
CDR3 DNA: TGTGCCAGCAGCTATAGCGGGGGCCGACAAGAGACCCAGTACTTC

D gene: TRBD2
clone size: NA
V gene: TRBV7-8
J gene: TRBJ2-3
CDR3 protein: CASSLDATSGGADTQYF
CDR3 DNA: TGTGCCAGCAGCCTCGATGCGACTAGCGGGGGGGCCGATACGCAGTATTTT

D gene: NA
clone size: NA
V gene: TRBV10-2
J gene: TRBJ2-3
CDR3 protein: CASQADTDTQYF
CDR3 DNA: TGCGCCAGCCAAGCGGATACAGATACGCAGTATTTT

D gene: NA
clone size: NA
V gene: TRBV7-2
J gene: TRBJ1-2
CDR3 protein: CASSLQQYGYTF
CDR3 DNA: TGTGCCAGCAGCTTACAACAGTATGGCTACACCTTC

D gene: NA
clone size: NA
V gene: TRBV19
J gene: TRBJ1-1
CDR3 protein: CASSYGNTEAFF
CDR3 DNA: TGTGCCAGCTCCTACGGGAACACTGAAGCTTTCTTT

D gene: NA
clone size: few
V gene: TRBV4-1
J gene: TRBJ2-7
CDR3 protein: CASSRDNPTYEQYF
CDR3 DNA: TGCGCCAGCAGCCGAGACAATCCAACCTACGAGCAGTACTTC

D gene: TRBD1
clone size: NA
V gene: TRBV18
J gene: TRBJ1-2
CDR3 protein: CASSPTGRFGYTF
CDR3 DNA: TGTGCCAGCTCACCGACAGGGAGGTTTGGCTACACCTTC

D gene: TRBD1
clone size: NA
V gene: TRBV3-1/TRBV3-2
J gene: TRBJ1-4
CDR3 protein: CASSHMDRVGEKLFF
CDR3 DNA: TGTGCCAGCAGCCACATGGACAGGGTCGGTGAAAAACTGTTTTTT

D gene: TRBD2
clone size: NA
V gene: TRBV7-3
J gene: TRBJ2-1
CDR3 protein: CASSSYPRTSGGIYNEQFF
CDR3 DNA: TGTGCCAGCAGCTCTTACCCAAGGACTAGCGGGGGGATCTACAATGAGCAGTTCTTC

D gene: NA
clone size: once
V gene: TRBV19
J gene: TRBJ1-5
CDR3 protein: CASKVGQTQPQHF
CDR3 DNA: TGTGCCAGTAAGGTTGGGCAGACTCAGCCCCAGCATTTT

D gene: TRBD1
clone size: NA
V gene: TRBV5-1
J gene: TRBJ1-1
CDR3 protein: CASTLSGDSGNTEAFF
CDR3 DNA: TGCGCCAGCACCTTAAGTGGGGACAGCGGGAACACTGAAGCTTTCTTT

D gene: NA
clone size: NA
V gene: TRBV6-6
J gene: TRBJ1-1
CDR3 protein: CASSYRGRSTEAFF
CDR3 DNA: TGTGCCAGCAGTTACAGGGGTAGGAGCACTGAAGCTTTCTTT

D gene: TRBD2
clone size: NA
V gene: TRBV9
J gene: TRBJ2-3
CDR3 protein: CASTLLAMSSTDTQYF
CDR3 DNA: TGTGCCAGCACCCTACTAGCGATGAGTAGCACAGATACGCAGTATTTT

D gene: NA
clone size: few
V gene: TRBV11-3
J gene: TRBJ2-2
CDR3 protein: CASSLVGRSSGYTGELFF
CDR3 DNA: TGTGCCAGCAGCTTAGTTGGACGGTCTTCGGGGTACACCGGGGAGCTGTTTTTT

D gene: NA
clone size: NA
V gene: TRBV19
J gene: TRBJ2-2
CDR3 protein: CASSIGGPDTGELFF
CDR3 DNA: TGTGCCAGTAGTATCGGGGGGCCTGACACCGGGGAGCTGTTTTTT

D gene: TRBD2
clone size: NA
V gene: TRBV5-1
J gene: TRBJ2-2
CDR3 protein: CASSSLAGGNTGELFF
CDR3 DNA: TGCGCCAGCAGCTCTTTAGCGGGGGGGAACACCGGGGAGCTGTTTTTT

D gene: NA
clone size: NA
V gene: TRBV6-6
J gene: TRBJ2-7
CDR3 protein: CASSSGEQYF
CDR3 DNA: TGTGCCAGCAGTAGCGGCGAGCAGTACTTC

D gene: TRBD1
clone size: NA
V gene: TRBV3-1/TRBV3-2
J gene: TRBJ2-2
CDR3 protein: CASSPRDREVTGELFF
CDR3 DNA: TGTGCCAGCAGCCCCAGGGACAGGGAGGTCACCGGGGAGCTGTTTTTT

D gene: NA
clone size: NA
V gene: TRBV4-1
J gene: TRBJ1-4
CDR3 protein: CASSQDWDKHEKLFF
CDR3 DNA: TGCGCCAGCAGCCAAGATTGGGACAAACATGAAAAACTGTTTTTT

D gene: NA
clone size: NA
V gene: TRBV9
J gene: TRBJ1-6
CDR3 protein: CASSASGGNHNSPLHF
CDR3 DNA: TGTGCCAGCAGCGCCAGCGGGGGCAACCATAATTCACCCCTCCACTTT

D gene: TRBD2
clone size: NA
V gene: TRBV3-1/TRBV3-2
J gene: TRBJ2-7
CDR3 protein: CASSQGGGEQYF
CDR3 DNA: TGTGCCAGCAGCCAAGGGGGGGGCGAGCAGTACTTC

D gene: NA
clone size: NA
V gene: TRBV6-5
J gene: TRBJ2-1
CDR3 protein: CASCRGASSYNEQFF
CDR3 DNA: TGTGCCAGCTGCCGCGGGGCGAGCTCCTACAATGAGCAGTTCTTC

D gene: NA
clone size: few
V gene: TRBV7-9
J gene: TRBJ1-1
CDR3 protein: CASSFPNREGTEAFF
CDR3 DNA: TGTGCCAGCAGCTTTCCCAACAGGGAGGGCACTGAAGCTTTCTTT

D gene: TRBD2
clone size: NA
V gene: TRBV27
J gene: TRBJ2-5
CDR3 protein: CASSSSGMYQETQYF
CDR3 DNA: TGTGCCAGCAGTTCTAGCGGGATGTACCAAGAGACCCAGTACTTC

D gene: NA
clone size: NA
V gene: TRBV12-3/TRBV12-4
J gene: TRBJ1-5
CDR3 protein: CASSLTGGQPQHF
CDR3 DNA: TGTGCCAGCAGTTTAACCGGGGGTCAGCCCCAGCATTTT

D gene: NA
clone size: NA
V gene: TRBV7-2
J gene: TRBJ1-1
CDR3 protein: CASGPDGGTKAFF
CDR3 DNA: TGTGCCAGCGGCCCGGATGGGGGGACCAAAGCTTTCTTT

D gene: NA
clone size: NA
V gene: TRBV2
J gene: TRBJ2-3
CDR3 protein: CASRGPGGTQYF
CDR3 DNA: TGTGCCTCCAGGGGGCCGGGGGGTACGCAGTATTTT

D gene: NA
clone size: NA
V gene: TRBV11-2
J gene: TRBJ2-7
CDR3 protein: CASSLGQGRDEQYF
CDR3 DNA: TGTGCCAGCAGCTTAGGCCAGGGAAGGGACGAGCAGTACTTC

D gene: NA
clone size: once
V gene: TRBV6-1
J gene: TRBJ1-2
CDR3 protein: CASTSGYGYGYTF
CDR3 DNA: TGTGCCAGCACCTCGGGATATGGCTATGGCTACACCTTC

D gene: TRBD1
clone size: once
V gene: TRBV6-5
J gene: TRBJ2-1
CDR3 protein: CASSPLAGTGYEQFF
CDR3 DNA: TGTGCCAGCAGTCCACTAGCCGGGACAGGATACGAGCAGTTCTTC

D gene: NA
clone size: NA
V gene: TRBV4-2
J gene: TRBJ2-2
CDR3 protein: CASSQDQRATGELFF
CDR3 DNA: TGTGCCAGCAGCCAGGACCAGCGGGCCACCGGGGAGCTGTTTTTT